This record concerns one T cell receptor beta chain sequence. As yet, its antigen is unknown. Assay used: immunoSEQ multiplex PCR; TCRdb lists only in-frame clones, some missing. The sample records some 140,000 clones, about four fifths being singletons. The entry originates in a study of cytomegalovirus exposure and HLA in healthy donors. Whole-study results and caveats: There were three CMV-associated chains whose specificity for CMV antigens was confirmed in vitro.

The receptor was isolated from a woman aged 25 to 39 in good health and CMV-seronegative. Sequencing input: PBMCs.

The CDR3 spells CASSSSGYTQYF. The DNA for the CDR3 is TGTGCCAGCAGCTCGTCGGGGTATACGCAGTATTTT. The chain couples TRBV7-2 to TRBJ2-3, with D possibly TRBD2 on 5 matching bases. CDR3 size: 12 residues. Germline CDR1 SGHTA, CDR2 FQGNSA. The V end lost 4 bases, the J end lost 7 bases, and 9 bases lay between the germline ends. The complete variable domain, with remaining parts taken from reference TRBV7-2 and TRBJ2-3, reads GAGVSQSPSNKVTEKGKDVELRCDPISGHTALYWYRQSLGQGLEFLIYFQGNSAPDKSGLPSDRFSAERTGGSVSTLTIQRTQQEDSAVYLCASSSSGYTQYFGPGTRLTVL.